Listed here are 28 T cell receptor beta chains from one sample, sequenced in a study of chemoradiotherapy in HPV16-positive cancers. Only in-frame clones appear in the TCRdb table, and some are missing; sequencing was by immunoSEQ multiplex PCR. The repertoire holds tens of thousands of clones, roughly nine tenths seen once, with under 2.5% in the top ten. The sample here was blood, taken from a patient who underwent chemoradiotherapy. The receptor source for this set is a human donor with HPV-associated anogenital cancer.

The chain is built from TRBV2 and TRBJ2-3, with D possibly matching TRBD1 (5 bases). CDR1 is SNHLY and CDR2 is FYNNEI in the germline V gene. This CDR3 has 14 amino acids. Trimming took 3 bases from V and 0 from J, leaving 7 bases between them. This CDR3 reads CASSEGLSTDTQYF. CDR3 sequence (DNA): TGTGCCAGCAGTGAGGGGCTTAGCACAGATACGCAGTATTTT.

The chain recombines TRBV6-5 with TRBJ1-2; the match to TRBD1 covers 10 bases. The germline CDR1 and CDR2 sequences are MNHEY and SVGAGI. Losses at the gene ends were 5 bases for V and 6 bases for J; bases not matched to a gene: 6. The CDR3 covers 14 residues. CDR3 coding DNA: TGTGCCAGCAGTGCTCCGGGACAGGGGCATGGCTACACCTTC. Residues: CASSAPGQGHGYTF.

This chain links TRBV7-6 with TRBJ2-7; the D call may be TRBD1 or TRBD2 (5 bases each). The germline CDR1 and CDR2 sequences are SGHVS and FNYEAQ. Trimming cost V 5 bases and J 8 bases, with 19 bases left between them. The CDR3 spans 14 residues. Here the CDR3 reads CASSLNRDASQQYF. The DNA for the CDR3 is TGTGCCAGCAGCCTCAACCGGGACGCGTCGCAGCAGTACTTC.

V and J are TRBV19 and TRBJ1-3, with a weak D call TRBD1 (6 bases). Germline V gene sequence: CDR1 LNHDA, CDR2 SQIVND (reference sequence). The CDR3 has 13 amino acids. V lost 4 bases, J lost 8 bases, and 12 bases lay in between. The CDR3 protein is CASSTTGTDTIYF. CDR3 sequence (DNA): TGTGCCAGTAGTACAACAGGGACGGACACCATATATTTT.

This chain uses TRBV5-5 with TRBJ1-2; 7 bases are shared with TRBD1. The length of the CDR3 is 14 residues. CDR1 is SGHKS and CDR2 is YYEKEE in the germline V gene (reference sequence). With 4 bases clipped from V and 4 bases from J, the junction kept 7 bases outside the gene matches. The CDR3 DNA reads TGTGCCAGCAGCCCCGCCGGGGACAGCTATGGCTACACCTTC. Its protein product is CASSPAGDSYGYTF.

The chain combines TRBV10-3 with TRBJ2-7; D may be TRBD1 (6 bases). The V gene lost 6 bases and the J gene lost 0 bases, with 15 bases spanning the gap. Per the germline V gene, CDR1 is ENHRY and CDR2 is SYGVKD. The CDR3 totals 15 residues. Written as DNA, the CDR3 is TGTGCCATCAGAGCGGACAGTCTTTCCTCCTACGAGCAGTACTTC. Protein product: CAIRADSLSSYEQYF.

The V gene is TRBV18, the J gene TRBJ2-7; D is unclear. V lost 4 bases, J lost 2 bases, and 6 bases lay in between. The CDR3 sequence is 12 residues long. Germline assignment: CDR1 KGHSH and CDR2 LQKENI. CDR3: CASSRKTYEQYF. Here the CDR3 DNA reads TGTGCCAGCTCACGTAAGACCTACGAGCAGTACTTC.

The J gene is TRBJ1-5, the V gene TRBV7-6; D ambiguous. There are 15 residues in the CDR3. The ends were cut back, 5 bases at V and 0 bases at J, with 11 bases in the middle. Germline V CDR1 and CDR2: SGHVS, FNYEAQ. The CDR3 here is CASSLAAGSNQPQHF. CDR3 DNA sequence: TGTGCCAGCAGCCTGGCGGCCGGTAGCAATCAGCCCCAGCATTTT.

This clone has a single count. J is TRBJ1-1 and V is TRBV9; D gene ambiguous. This CDR3 contains 14 residues. In germline, CDR1 is SGDLS, CDR2 YYNGEE. The V end lost 5 bases, the J end lost 0 bases, and 11 bases lay between the germline ends. The CDR3 sequence is CASSEVGMNTEAFF. The CDR3 DNA reads TGTGCCAGCAGTGAGGTGGGCATGAACACTGAAGCTTTCTTT.

The V and J genes are TRBV6-5 and TRBJ2-7, with D perhaps matching TRBD1 (6 bases). Germline loops: CDR1 MNHEY, CDR2 SVGAGI. This CDR3 has 15 amino acids. The ends were cut back, 6 bases at V and 0 bases at J, with 15 bases in the middle. The CDR3: CASRHRVQSSYEQYF. For the CDR3, the DNA is TGTGCCAGCAGACACAGGGTCCAAAGCTCCTACGAGCAGTACTTC.

In this sample, this clone turned up once. The CDR3 region has the DNA TGTGCCAGCTCACCGGGGGAGGCAGGGGCTGGAGAGACTGAAGCTTTCTTT. Translation: CASSPGEAGAGETEAFF. The chain is built from TRBV18 and TRBJ1-1, with D possibly matching TRBD1 (6 bases). CDR1 is KGHSH and CDR2 is LQKENI in the germline V gene. V lost 3 bases and J 5 bases, leaving 22 bases between the germline ends. The CDR3 spans 17 residues.

This clone turned up a few times. V gene TRBV19 combines with J gene TRBJ1-6; 9 nucleotides line up with TRBD1. The V segment lost 3 bases and the J segment 10 bases; nucleotides outside the gene matches: 7. This CDR3 spans 15 amino acids. Germline V CDR1 and CDR2: LNHDA, SQIVND (reference sequence). CDR3 bases: TGTGCCAGTAGTATGGATACAGGGGGCCGGTCACCCCTCCACTTT. Its protein is CASSMDTGGRSPLHF.

The V call is TRBV11-2, the J call TRBJ1-2, with D possibly TRBD1 on 5 matching bases. Trimming cost V 5 bases and J 2 bases, with 9 bases left between them. The CDR3 is 13 residues long. Germline CDR1 and CDR2: SGHAT and FQNNGV. In DNA, the CDR3 is TGTGCCAGCAGCCAGGACAAGAACTATGGCTACACCTTC. Translating it yields CASSQDKNYGYTF.

The rearrangement uses TRBV7-9 and TRBJ1-1; D is ambiguous. Trimming stripped 5 bases from V and 3 bases from J, with 10 bases between. The CDR3 has 13 amino acids. CDR1 is SEHNR, CDR2 FQNEAQ, per germline (reference sequence). The CDR3 nucleotides are TGTGCCAGCAGCCCCACACGGGACACTGAAGCTTTCTTT. This codes for CASSPTRDTEAFF.

The chain employs TRBV4-2 and TRBJ1-2, with 9 nucleotides matching TRBD1. The CDR3 extends over 14 amino acids. V was pared by 4 bases and J by 6 bases, with 6 bases of the junction left unmatched. CDR1 and CDR2 from the germline V gene are LGHNA and YNFKEQ. The DNA of the CDR3 is TGTGCCAGCAGCCTTACCGGGACAGGGAATGGCTACACCTTC. As protein: CASSLTGTGNGYTF.

The V gene is TRBV7-2, the J gene TRBJ1-2, with 7 bases identical to TRBD1. Germline CDR1 reads SGHTA; CDR2 reads FQGNSA. The CDR3 has 14 residues. V shed 2 bases and J 6 bases; nucleotides not matched to a gene: 6. As DNA, the CDR3 is TGTGCCAGCAGCTTAAACAGGGGATCGAATGGCTACACCTTC. Its translation is CASSLNRGSNGYTF. The whole variable domain, remainder taken from reference TRBV7-2 and TRBJ1-2, is GAGVSQSPSNKVTEKGKDVELRCDPISGHTALYWYRQSLGQGLEFLIYFQGNSAPDKSGLPSDRFSAERTGGSVSTLTIQRTQQEDSAVYLCASSLNRGSNGYTFGSGTRLTVV.

The chain has TRBV5-8 and TRBJ2-1, with TRBD2 matching 15 bases. The CDR3 is 18 amino acids. In germline, CDR1 is SGHTS, CDR2 YDEGEE. V lost 0 bases, J lost 3 bases, and 4 bases stayed unmatched. CDR3 residues: CASSLALGLAGGYNEQFF. The CDR3 DNA reads TGTGCCAGCAGCTTGGCCCTGGGACTAGCGGGGGGCTACAATGAGCAGTTCTTC.

The chain links TRBV11-2 to TRBJ1-5; D not resolved. The germline V gene has CDR1 SGHAT and CDR2 FQNNGV. Trimming cost V 5 bases and J 5 bases, with 10 bases left between them. The CDR3 extends over 13 amino acids. DNA of the CDR3: TGTGCCAGCAGCCAACAGATAGATCAGCCCCAGCATTTT. Translated, it gives CASSQQIDQPQHF.

This chain connects TRBV5-1 to TRBJ2-1; 9 nucleotides line up with TRBD2. From germline, CDR1 is SGHRS and CDR2 YFSETQ. V lost 2 bases to trimming and J lost 10 bases; unmatched junction nucleotides: 4. This CDR3 comprises 13 residues. The CDR3 is CASSFSGGREQFF. CDR3 DNA: TGCGCCAGCAGCTTTAGCGGGGGCCGGGAGCAGTTCTTC.

This clone was counted between two and nine times. This chain joins TRBV11-2 and TRBJ1-5; TRBD1 is a possible D gene (6 bases). Germline CDR1 is SGHAT and CDR2 is FQNNGV. V lost 10 bases and J lost 0, with 13 bases in between. The CDR3 has 14 residues. This chain's CDR3 is CAKRGAYSNQPQHF. Here the CDR3 DNA reads TGTGCCAAGCGGGGGGCCTATAGCAATCAGCCCCAGCATTTT.

This chain uses TRBV5-8 with TRBJ2-7, with 7 positions matching TRBD2. The V gene's germline CDR1 is SGHTS and CDR2 YDEGEE. The V and J ends lost 3 bases and 0 bases, in that order; junction bases with no gene match: 3. The CDR3 totals 14 residues. The CDR3 DNA is TGTGCCAGCAGCTCCGGACTAGTCTCCTACGAGCAGTACTTC. This encodes CASSSGLVSYEQYF. Variable domain in full (rest from reference TRBV5-8 and TRBJ2-7): EAGVTQSPTHLIKTRGQQATLRCSPISGHTSVYWYQQALGLGLQFLLWYDEGEERNRGNFPPRFSGRQFPNYSSELNVNALELEDSALYLCASSSGLVSYEQYFGPGTRLTVT.

This sequence joins TRBV5-1 and TRBJ1-4; 11 positions match TRBD1. CDR3 length: 16 amino acids. The germline CDR1 and CDR2 sequences are SGHRS and YFSETQ. V shed 4 bases, J shed 4 bases, and the junction held 6 bases outside the gene matches. Here the CDR3 reads CASSKGQGGGNEKLFF. CDR3 DNA sequence: TGCGCCAGCAGCAAGGGACAGGGGGGCGGTAATGAAAAACTGTTTTTT. Full variable domain (remainder filled in from reference TRBV5-1 and TRBJ1-4): KAGVTQTPRYLIKTRGQQVTLSCSPISGHRSVSWYQQTPGQGLQFLFEYFSETQRNKGNFPGRFSGRQFSNSRSEMNVSTLELGDSALYLCASSKGQGGGNEKLFFGSGTQLSVL.

The J gene is TRBJ2-1, the V gene TRBV25-1; D is perhaps TRBD1 (6 bases). The CDR3 loop spans 17 amino acids. Trimming took 4 bases from V and 9 from J, leaving 25 bases between them. The germline V gene has CDR1 MGHDK and CDR2 SYGVNS. The CDR3 is CASSGALGRGIFSEQFF. The CDR3 DNA follows: TGTGCCAGCAGTGGGGCATTGGGCAGGGGTATTTTTAGTGAGCAGTTCTTC.

The chain employs TRBV11-2 and TRBJ1-2; a weak D match, TRBD1 (6 bases). CDR3 size: 13 residues. V lost 8 bases to trimming and J lost 2 bases, with 12 bases between them. The germline V gene encodes CDR1 SGHAT and CDR2 FQNNGV. CDR3 sequence (DNA): TGTGCCAGCGGCACAGGGCAGAACTATGGCTACACCTTC. Its translation is CASGTGQNYGYTF.

J is TRBJ2-5 and V is TRBV5-4; TRBD1 matches 7 bases. Germline V gives CDR1 SGHNT, CDR2 YYREEE (reference sequence). J was trimmed by 2 bases and V by 4 bases; bases with no gene match: 8. The CDR3 totals 15 residues. CDR3 sequence reads: CASSEDRNGQETQYF. For the CDR3, the DNA is TGTGCCAGCAGCGAGGACAGGAATGGGCAAGAGACCCAGTACTTC.

The chain recombines TRBV11-2 with TRBJ1-6; D remains unclear. Germline V gene sequence: CDR1 SGHAT, CDR2 FQNNGV. CDR3 length: 14 residues. Trimming left V 7 bases short and J 10 bases short, with 17 bases between. For the CDR3, the DNA is TGTGCCAGCACCCGCCCCCACCCGGAATCACCCCTCCACTTT. This translates into CASTRPHPESPLHF.

The rearrangement joins TRBV6-6 to TRBJ1-4, with 9 bases matching TRBD1. After removal of 4 bases from V and 2 bases from J, the junction contained 5 bases not matched to a gene. This CDR3 has 16 amino acids. Germline V lookup: CDR1 MNHNY, CDR2 SVGAGI (reference sequence). The CDR3: CASSWDREGTNEKLFF. The CDR3 DNA is TGTGCCAGCAGTTGGGACAGGGAAGGCACTAATGAAAAACTGTTTTTT.

The chain couples TRBV7-6 to TRBJ2-2; D remains ambiguous. The CDR3 spans 13 residues. Trimming stripped 4 bases from V and 2 bases from J, with 5 bases between. The germline V gene has CDR1 SGHVS and CDR2 FNYEAQ. The CDR3 DNA is TGTGCCAGCAGCTGGAGTAACACCGGGGAGCTGTTTTTT. Amino acids: CASSWSNTGELFF.